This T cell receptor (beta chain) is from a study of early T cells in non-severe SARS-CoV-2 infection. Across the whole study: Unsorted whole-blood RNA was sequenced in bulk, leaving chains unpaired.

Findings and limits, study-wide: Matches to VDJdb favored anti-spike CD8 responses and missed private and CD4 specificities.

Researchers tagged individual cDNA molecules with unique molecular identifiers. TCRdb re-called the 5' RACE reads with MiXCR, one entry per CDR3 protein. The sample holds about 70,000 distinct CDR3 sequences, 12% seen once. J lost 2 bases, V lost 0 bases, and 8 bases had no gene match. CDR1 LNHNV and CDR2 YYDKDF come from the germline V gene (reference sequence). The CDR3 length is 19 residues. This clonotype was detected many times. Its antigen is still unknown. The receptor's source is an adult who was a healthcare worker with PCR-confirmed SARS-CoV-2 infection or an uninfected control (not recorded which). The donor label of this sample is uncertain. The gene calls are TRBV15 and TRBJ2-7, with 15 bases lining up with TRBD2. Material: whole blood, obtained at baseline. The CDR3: CATSRDIGLAGGQAYEQYF. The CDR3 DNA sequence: TGTGCCACCAGCAGAGATATAGGACTAGCGGGGGGGCAGGCCTACGAGCAGTACTTC. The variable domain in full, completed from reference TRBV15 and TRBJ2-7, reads DAMVIQNPRYQVTQFGKPVTLSCSQTLNHNVMYWYQQKSSQAPKLLFHYYDKDFNNEADTPDNFQSRRPNTSFCFLDIRSPGLGDTAMYLCATSRDIGLAGGQAYEQYFGPGTRLTVT.